These T cell receptor beta chains were read from a single sample in a study of Ad26.COV2.S vaccination and SARS-CoV-2 variants. TCRdb's table, derived via immunoSEQ multiplex PCR, lists solely in-frame clones and lacks some. The sample has around 350,000 clones; about 91% are singletons. The sequenced sample was peripheral blood, obtained after recovery from COVID-19. The receptors here all came from a human donor who had recovered from COVID-19. CDR3s include the opening cysteine and the closing phenylalanine or tryptophan. D genes are given only for firm matches. Clone size is not always given. Where it is, it says once, few, many or a class for expanded clones.

d_call clone_size j_call v_call cdr3_aa cdr3_nt
TRBD1 . TRBJ1-1 TRBV6-1 CASSRDRGRDTEAFF TGTGCCAGCAGCCGCGACAGGGGGCGGGACACTGAAGCTTTCTTT
TRBD1 . TRBJ2-7 TRBV27 CASSLDRVTYEQYF TGTGCCAGCAGTTTAGACAGGGTAACCTACGAGCAGTACTTC
. . TRBJ1-2 TRBV7-2 CASSSSNYGYTF TGTGCCAGCAGCTCGTCTAACTATGGCTACACCTTC
. . TRBJ1-2 TRBV11-2 CASSLEVGRIRGYTF TGTGCCAGCAGCTTAGAGGTCGGACGCATTCGTGGCTACACCTTC
. once TRBJ2-7 TRBV6-5 CASTQTGPVTYEQYF TGTGCCAGCACCCAAACCGGGCCTGTTACCTACGAGCAGTACTTC
TRBD2 . TRBJ2-2 TRBV9 CASSGTSGNTGELFF TGTGCCAGCAGCGGAACTAGCGGGAACACCGGGGAGCTGTTTTTT
. . TRBJ2-1 TRBV13 CASSLGRFNNEQFF TGTGCCAGCAGCTTAGGTCGGTTCAACAATGAGCAGTTCTTC
TRBD2 . TRBJ2-1 TRBV18 CASSPGTSGANNEQFF TGTGCCAGCTCACCAGGGACTAGCGGGGCTAACAATGAGCAGTTCTTC
. . TRBJ2-3 TRBV27 CASKVIDTQYF TGTGCCAGCAAGGTCATAGATACGCAGTATTTT
. . TRBJ2-6 TRBV9 CASSVNRVTGANVLTF TGTGCCAGCAGCGTGAACAGGGTTACTGGGGCCAACGTCCTGACTTTC
. . TRBJ2-7 TRBV7-2 CASTSRRGLSYEQYF TGTGCCAGCACCAGTCGTCGGGGACTCTCCTACGAGCAGTACTTC
. . TRBJ1-2 TRBV14 CASSQGGGGYGYTF TGTGCCAGCAGCCAAGGAGGAGGAGGGTATGGCTACACCTTC
TRBD1 . TRBJ1-2 TRBV27 CASRQRSGQGFEYTF TGTGCCAGCAGACAGAGATCCGGACAGGGGTTTGAATACACCTTC
. . TRBJ1-4 TRBV2 CASSQVLSNEKLFF TGTGCCAGCAGTCAGGTTCTTTCTAATGAAAAACTGTTTTTT
. . TRBJ1-1 TRBV11-3 CASSLGQGSTEAFF TGTGCCAGCAGCTTGGGTCAGGGGAGCACTGAAGCTTTCTTT
. . TRBJ2-2 TRBV7-3 CASSSTGGTNTGELFF TGTGCCAGCAGCTCAACGGGGGGCACGAACACCGGGGAGCTGTTTTTT
TRBD1 . TRBJ1-1 TRBV6-2/TRBV6-3 CASSPRQGANTEAFF TGTGCCAGCAGTCCCCGACAGGGGGCGAACACTGAAGCTTTCTTT
. . TRBJ2-1 TRBV7-3 CASSLQGSGTYNEQFF TGTGCCAGCAGCTTACAGGGTTCGGGGACATACAATGAGCAGTTCTTC
. . TRBJ1-1 TRBV10-3 CAISVGPQAFF TGTGCCATCAGCGTAGGACCCCAAGCTTTCTTT
TRBD1 few TRBJ1-5 TRBV6-5 CASSRGTGGYQPQHF TGTGCCAGCAGCCGCGGGACAGGGGGCTATCAGCCCCAGCATTTT
. . TRBJ1-2 TRBV3-1/TRBV3-2 CASSHTTGNGYTF TGTGCCAGCAGCCACACGACAGGAAATGGCTACACCTTC
. few TRBJ1-5 TRBV5-5 CASSGGPGGNQPQHF TGTGCCAGCAGCGGTGGCCCCGGGGGCAATCAGCCCCAGCATTTT
TRBD2 . TRBJ2-3 TRBV7-6 CASSLAGSGGRHTQYF TGTGCCAGCAGCTTAGCGGGTAGCGGGGGACGCCACACGCAGTATTTT
. . TRBJ2-7 TRBV7-9 CASSLVLGEQYF TGTGCCAGCAGCTTAGTTTTGGGCGAGCAGTACTTC
. . TRBJ2-3 TRBV24-1 CATSDPGDTQYF TGTGCCACCAGTGATCCCGGGGATACGCAGTATTTT
. . TRBJ2-7 TRBV5-6 CASSLEGSYEQYF TGTGCCAGCAGCTTGGAAGGTTCCTACGAGCAGTACTTC
. . TRBJ1-1 TRBV5-4 CASSSGTGLNTEAFF TGTGCCAGCAGCTCCGGAACGGGGTTGAACACTGAAGCTTTCTTT
TRBD2 . TRBJ2-1 TRBV7-9 CASSLGTSGEQFF TGTGCCAGCAGCTTAGGGACTAGCGGAGAGCAGTTCTTC
TRBD1 . TRBJ2-1 TRBV5-6 CASSYGTGGEQFF TGTGCCAGCAGCTACGGGACAGGGGGTGAGCAGTTCTTC
TRBD1 . TRBJ1-1 TRBV6-5 CASRRDSQKNTEAFF TGTGCCAGCAGGCGGGACAGCCAAAAGAACACTGAAGCTTTCTTT
. . TRBJ1-5 TRBV6-5 CASSLITSNQPQHF TGTGCCAGCAGTCTTATTACTAGCAATCAGCCCCAGCATTTT
. . TRBJ1-3 TRBV5-3 CARRPGEAGSGNTIYF TGTGCCAGAAGACCCGGGGAGGCGGGCTCTGGAAACACCATATATTTT